This entry describes one T cell receptor (beta chain). This sample is drawn from a study of Ad26.COV2.S vaccination and SARS-CoV-2 variants. The CDR3 consists of 18 residues. The trim removed 4 bases at V and 7 bases at J, leaving 22 bases unmatched. Per the germline V gene, CDR1 is SQVTM and CDR2 is ANQGSEA. Clones were sequenced by immunoSEQ multiplex PCR, and TCRdb holds only the in-frame ones, with some missing. The repertoire includes about 350,000 clones, 92% of them detected once, and around 4.2% sits in the top ten. V is TRBV29-1 and J is TRBJ1-1, with 9 bases identical to TRBD1. This clonotype originated in a human donor who had recovered from COVID-19. The source material was peripheral blood, sampled after recovery from COVID-19. The CDR3 region has the DNA TGCAGCGTTGGCCAAGGACCGGGACAGGGTCTCCGAGGGGGTGAAGCTTTCTTT. Amino acid sequence: CSVGQGPGQGLRGGEAFF.